This T cell receptor beta chain was sequenced in a study of cytomegalovirus exposure and HLA in healthy donors. The V gene's germline CDR1 is SGHDT and CDR2 YYEEEE. This CDR3 is 15 amino acids long. V was clipped by 4 bases and J by 1 base, with 12 bases between them. This clone has a handful of counts. The PCR used 60 Vbeta and 13 Jbeta primers. The assay was immunoSEQ multiplex PCR, and TCRdb's table has in-frame clones only and misses some. The data show some 160,000 clones, about a tenth seen once. The clonotype originates from a male donor in good health and CMV-seronegative. Sequenced input: PBMCs. The chain recombines TRBV5-6 with TRBJ1-5; TRBD1 is a possible D gene (5 bases). The CDR3 region is CASSLGPGSNQPQHF. CDR3 in DNA: TGTGCCAGCAGCCTTGGCCCAGGGAGCAATCAGCCCCAGCATTTT.